The 25 T cell receptor beta chains given below trace back to one sample, sequenced in a study of persistence of HIV-infected CD4 T cells. Their recognized antigens are unknown. Anti-CD3/anti-CD28 beads served as a nonspecific positive control stimulus. Sorting of responding CD4+ T cells relied on upregulated CD40 ligand together with CD69. The libraries were made with immunoSEQ version 4 in survey mode. TCRdb's table, derived via immunoSEQ multiplex PCR, lists solely in-frame clones and lacks some. The profile shows 40,000 to 45,000 clones, approximately 90% of them singletons. The starting material was CD4+ T cells sorted from PBMCs after approximately 19-hour stimulation, obtained from a patient who received antiretroviral therapy. The receptors derive from an adult man with HIV who was CMV-seropositive.

The V gene is TRBV20-1, the J gene TRBJ2-2; D ambiguous. Germline V gene sequence: CDR1 DFQATT, CDR2 SNEGSKA (reference sequence). The CDR3 extends over 13 amino acids. Between the trimmed V and J ends, which lost 3 bases and 4 bases, there was a span of 9 bases. The CDR3 region is CSASRQATGELFF. In nucleotides, the CDR3 is TGCAGTGCTAGTCGGCAGGCCACCGGGGAGCTGTTTTTT.

V is TRBV6-5 and J is TRBJ1-1; D possibly corresponds to TRBD1 (5 bases). CDR1 is MNHEY, CDR2 SVGAGI, per germline. The CDR3 has 16 amino acids. Between the trimmed V and J ends, which lost 2 bases and 0 bases, there was a span of 13 bases. CDR3 nucleotide sequence: TGTGCCAGCAGTTACGAAGGGGAGACTATGAACACTGAAGCTTTCTTT. It yields the protein CASSYEGETMNTEAFF.

The V call is TRBV6-6, the J call TRBJ2-7; 12 positions agree with TRBD2. The V segment lost 5 bases and the J segment 2 bases; nucleotides outside the gene matches: 1. The germline V gene has CDR1 MNHNY and CDR2 SVGAGI (reference sequence). The CDR3 is 14 residues long. The CDR3 region has the DNA TGTGCCAGCAGTAGACTAGCGGGGGCCTACGAGCAGTACTTC. Residues: CASSRLAGAYEQYF.

This chain connects TRBV9 to TRBJ2-1, with 7 bases aligning to TRBD1. The J segment lost 12 bases and the V segment lost 5 bases, leaving 8 bases of the junction unmatched. Germline V lookup: CDR1 SGDLS, CDR2 YYNGEE. This CDR3 spans 12 amino acids. CDR3 residues: CASRETGTGQFF. The CDR3 DNA reads as TGTGCCAGCAGGGAGACAGGGACGGGGCAGTTCTTC.

V gene TRBV28 combines with J gene TRBJ1-5; 11 bases fit TRBD1. Germline V gene data show CDR1 as MDHEN and CDR2 as SYDVKM. There are 16 residues in the CDR3. J was trimmed by 7 bases and V by 5 bases; bases with no gene match: 10. As DNA, the CDR3 is TGTGCCAGCAGTGGGAGGACAGGGGGCGCACGGCAGCCCCAGCATTTT. It is translated as CASSGRTGGARQPQHF.

This chain joins TRBV9 and TRBJ2-7; D tentatively reads TRBD1 or TRBD2 (5 bases each). The CDR3 is made up of 15 amino acids. The germline CDR1 and CDR2 sequences are SGDLS and YYNGEE. The V and J ends lost 2 bases and 6 bases respectively, with 18 bases between them. CDR3 protein: CASSVGAVPWGEQYF. The CDR3 DNA follows: TGTGCCAGCAGCGTCGGGGCAGTCCCGTGGGGCGAGCAGTACTTC.

The J gene is TRBJ1-2, the V gene TRBV29-1; D remains unclear. Germline values: CDR1 SQVTM, CDR2 ANQGSEA. CDR3 length: 11 amino acids. The V end lost 4 bases, the J end lost 1 base, and 4 bases lay between the germline ends. CDR3 sequence (DNA): TGCAGCGTTGGGGATAACTATGGCTACACCTTC. Translation: CSVGDNYGYTF.

The chain joins TRBV19 to TRBJ2-2; D unresolved. The CDR3 contains 15 residues. Germline CDR1 and CDR2: LNHDA and SQIVND (reference sequence). The V gene lost 4 bases and the J gene lost 7 bases, with 16 bases spanning the gap. The CDR3 region has the DNA TGTGCCAGTAGTAGGACCATCGGAGTTGTCGGGGAGCTGTTTTTT. It codes for CASSRTIGVVGELFF.

The chain recombines TRBV1 with TRBJ1-5; the DNA was not compared with TRBD1, the D call given in the table. TRBV1 is a pseudogene segment. There are 16 residues in the CDR3. The DNA for the CDR3 is TGCACCAGCAGCCAAGAGGACAGGTTTAGCAATCAGCCCCAGCATTTT. Encoded protein: CTSSQEDRFSNQPQHF.

The rearrangement joins TRBV6-1 to TRBJ2-5, with 9 bases fitting TRBD2. Trimming took 5 bases from V and 5 from J; bases not matched to a gene: 9. The CDR3 sequence is 15 residues long. The germline gives CDR1 MNHNS, CDR2 SASEGT. This CDR3 reads CASSPGGGALETQYF. CDR3 DNA: TGTGCCAGCAGTCCCGGCGGGGGGGCTCTGGAGACCCAGTACTTC.

The chain couples TRBV24-1 to TRBJ2-3; perhaps TRBD2 as D (5 bases). V was trimmed by 4 bases and J by 1 base, leaving 17 bases between them. The CDR3 extends over 17 amino acids. In germline, CDR1 is KGHDR, CDR2 SFDVKD. The CDR3, as DNA: TGTGCCACCAGTGAAATCAGTAAAGAGGGTGGCACAGATACGCAGTATTTT. Amino acid sequence: CATSEISKEGGTDTQYF.

The V call is TRBV11-1, the J call TRBJ2-7, with 9 bases fitting TRBD1. V shed 6 bases, J shed 3 bases, and the junction held 3 bases outside the gene matches. Germline-derived CDR1 and CDR2 are SGHAT and FQDESV (reference sequence). This CDR3 contains 13 residues. CDR3 loop: CASSRQGVYEQYF. The CDR3 DNA follows: TGTGCCAGCAGTCGACAGGGGGTCTACGAGCAGTACTTC. Based on the CDR3 plus reference TRBV11-1 and TRBJ2-7, the full variable domain is EAEVAQSPRYKITEKSQAVAFWCDPISGHATLYWYRQILGQGPELLVQFQDESVVDDSQLPKDRFSAERLKGVDSTLKIQPAELGDSAMYLCASSRQGVYEQYFGPGTRLTVT.

The chain carries TRBV4-1 and TRBJ1-1; D ambiguous. V was pared by 3 bases and J by 1 base, with 15 bases between. The CDR3 contains 16 residues. Germline CDR1 reads MGHRA; CDR2 reads YSYEKL. Written as DNA, the CDR3 is TGCGCCAGCAGCCAGGCTTTACAGTCCTCGAACACTGAAGCTTTCTTT. This encodes CASSQALQSSNTEAFF.

The chain recombines TRBV11-2 with TRBJ1-2; 8 bases agree with TRBD1. The CDR3 sequence is 14 residues long. Germline V gene lookup returns CDR1 SGHAT and CDR2 FQNNGV. V shed 0 bases and J 7 bases; nucleotides not matched to a gene: 4. CDR3 DNA sequence: TGTGCCAGCAGCTTAGAGAGGACAGGGTCTGGCTACACCTTC. It encodes CASSLERTGSGYTF.

The chain recombines TRBV28 with TRBJ1-3; 9 bases match TRBD1. CDR3 length: 16 amino acids. The J segment lost 2 bases and the V segment lost 6 bases, leaving 8 bases of the junction unmatched. CDR1 is MDHEN and CDR2 is SYDVKM in the germline V gene. CDR3 sequence reads: CASRDTGGVTGNTIYF. For the CDR3, the DNA is TGTGCCAGCAGGGATACAGGGGGCGTAACTGGAAACACCATATATTTT.

The V gene is TRBV18, the J gene TRBJ1-1; 7 bases line up with TRBD1. The V gene end was trimmed by 4 bases and the J gene end by 1 base; junction bases not matched to a gene: 0. The CDR3 covers 13 residues. Germline V gene lookup returns CDR1 KGHSH and CDR2 LQKENI. CDR3 sequence: CASSRQGNTEAFF. In DNA form, the CDR3 reads TGTGCCAGCTCACGACAGGGGAACACTGAAGCTTTCTTT.

This clone came up a few times. A junction end diverges from the germline sequence, so it may reflect a read error. J is TRBJ2-3 and V is TRBV3-1 (or the pseudogene TRBV3-2); 8 nucleotides align to TRBD2. Germline V gene sequence: CDR1 LGHDT, CDR2 YNNKEL (reference sequence). The CDR3 has 15 residues. The CDR3 bases are TGTGCCAGCAGACAAGGGGGGCGGGGGGCCGATACGCAGTATTTT. Protein product: CASRQGGRGADTQYF.

This clone is deemed medium-sized. The chain's CDR3 is CASSPGTSGARSTGELFF. The DNA of the CDR3 is TGTGCCAGCAGTCCCGGGACTAGCGGGGCGCGCAGCACCGGGGAGCTGTTTTTT. The V call is TRBV6-6, the J call TRBJ2-2; 13 nucleotides line up with TRBD2. The CDR3 totals 18 residues. The J segment lost 4 bases and the V segment lost 5 bases, leaving 10 bases of the junction unmatched. CDR1 and CDR2 (germline): MNHNY, SVGAGI (reference sequence).

The gene calls are TRBV12-3 or TRBV12-4 and TRBJ2-7; D unclear. Trimming took 6 bases from V and 7 from J, leaving 10 bases between them. The CDR3 is 11 amino acids. The CDR3 nucleotides are TGTGCCAGCAGCCTCACCTGGGAGCAGTACTTC. It specifies CASSLTWEQYF.

The gene calls are TRBV3-1 (or the pseudogene TRBV3-2) and TRBJ2-2; 9 positions agree with TRBD1. The germline gives CDR1 LGHDT, CDR2 YNNKEL (reference sequence). V trimming: 1 base; J trimming: 3 bases; junction bases outside the gene matches: 9. The CDR3 consists of 18 residues. CDR3 region: CASSQGPGQGGDTGELFF. The DNA for the CDR3 is TGTGCCAGCAGCCAAGGACCGGGACAGGGAGGAGACACCGGGGAGCTGTTTTTT.

The chain employs TRBV25-1 and TRBJ1-5, with TRBD1 matching over 7 bases. CDR1 and CDR2 from the germline V gene are MGHDK and SYGVNS. CDR3 length: 16 residues. V was clipped by 5 bases and J by 0 bases; unmatched bases: 7. The CDR3 here is CASSPSGGNSNQPQHF. The DNA of the CDR3 is TGTGCCAGCAGTCCGTCAGGGGGAAATAGCAATCAGCCCCAGCATTTT.

V usage is TRBV28 and J usage is TRBJ2-7; the match to TRBD2 covers 8 bases. Germline V CDR1 and CDR2: MDHEN, SYDVKM. V lost 4 bases and J lost 9; bases outside the gene matches: 8. This CDR3 has 13 amino acids. The CDR3 here is CASSSPGGVWQYF. CDR3 DNA sequence: TGTGCCAGCAGTTCGCCGGGGGGGGTGTGGCAGTACTTC.

The chain recombines TRBV11-2 with TRBJ2-1; D is unclear. V was trimmed by 1 base and J by 6 bases, leaving 7 bases between them. The CDR3 loop spans 13 amino acids. Germline CDR1 is SGHAT and CDR2 is FQNNGV. The CDR3 coding sequence is TGTGCCAGCAGCTTAGGGGTACCCAATGAGCAGTTCTTC. It is translated as CASSLGVPNEQFF.

This chain joins TRBV6-5 and TRBJ1-2, with TRBD1 matching 8 bases. Trimming at V came to 7 bases and at J to 5 bases, leaving 9 bases not matched to a gene. The CDR3 covers 14 residues. Germline assignment: CDR1 MNHEY and CDR2 SVGAGI. The CDR3 DNA reads as TGTGCCAGCACCGCGGACAGGGTTTTTTATGGCTACACCTTC. Translation: CASTADRVFYGYTF.

The chain is built from TRBV6-5 and TRBJ2-7; D perhaps matches TRBD2 (6 bases). V was cut by 9 bases and J by 4 bases, with 19 bases left in between. The CDR3 loop spans 14 amino acids. Germline V gives CDR1 MNHEY, CDR2 SVGAGI. CDR3 nucleotide sequence: TGTGCCAGTACCCGGGACTTCGCCGCATACGAGCAGTACTTC. It yields the protein CASTRDFAAYEQYF.